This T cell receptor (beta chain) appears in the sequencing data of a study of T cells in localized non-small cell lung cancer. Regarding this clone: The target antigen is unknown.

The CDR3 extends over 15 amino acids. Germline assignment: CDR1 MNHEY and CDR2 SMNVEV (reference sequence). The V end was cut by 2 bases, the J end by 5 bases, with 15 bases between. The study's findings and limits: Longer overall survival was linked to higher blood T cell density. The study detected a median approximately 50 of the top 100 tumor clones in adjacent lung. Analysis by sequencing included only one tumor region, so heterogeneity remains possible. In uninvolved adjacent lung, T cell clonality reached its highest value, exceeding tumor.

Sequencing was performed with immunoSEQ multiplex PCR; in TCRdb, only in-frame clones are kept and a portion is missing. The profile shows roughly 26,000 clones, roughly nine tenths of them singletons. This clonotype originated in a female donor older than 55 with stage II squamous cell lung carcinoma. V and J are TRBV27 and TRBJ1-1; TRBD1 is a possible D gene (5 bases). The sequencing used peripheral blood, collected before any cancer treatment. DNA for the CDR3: TGTGCCAGCAGTTTAATGGAGAGACAGAAGACTGAAGCTTTCTTT. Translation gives CASSLMERQKTEAFF.